Shown below are 25 T cell receptor beta chains from a single sample sequenced in a study of Tregs in tolerant kidney transplant recipients (dated by TCRdb to 2018 to 2020). Receptor libraries were prepared by the immunoSEQ multiplex PCR assay. The source is immuneACCESS, and TCRdb retained only in-frame sequences with V and J called. Part of the clones is not carried over; for the studies checked, unresolved V genes explain less than half of this, and the remainder is unexplained. In all, the sample holds 60,000 or so clones, and around 83% of those were seen once. Around 5.2% of the sample comes from the top ten. The sequenced material came from CD4+ T cells from blood. These TCRs come from a human donor in good health.

The V and J genes are TRBV27 and TRBJ1-5, with 7 bases fitting TRBD1. After removal of 6 bases from V and 7 bases from J, the junction contained 12 bases not matched to a gene. The CDR3 extends over 15 amino acids. Germline values: CDR1 MNHEY, CDR2 SMNVEV (reference sequence). In DNA form, the CDR3 reads TGTGCCAGCAGCCCTATGACAGGGAAGGGGCAGCCCCAGCATTTT. Translated, it gives CASSPMTGKGQPQHF.

The chain has TRBV9 and TRBJ1-2; 8 bases align to TRBD1. The CDR3 sequence is 15 residues long. Trimming cost V 3 bases and J 0 bases; bases outside gene matches: 4. Looked up from germline, CDR1 is SGDLS and CDR2 is YYNGEE. CDR3 sequence (DNA): TGTGCCAGCAGCGCATGGACAGGGACTAACTATGGCTACACCTTC. Translated, it gives CASSAWTGTNYGYTF.

This clone came up a few times. The chain uses TRBV11-2 and TRBJ1-6; D is possibly TRBD1 (5 bases). The CDR3 spans 14 residues. The germline V and J ends were trimmed by 0 bases and 9 bases, with 9 bases remaining between them. Germline assignment: CDR1 SGHAT and CDR2 FQNNGV. CDR3 protein: CASSLESGFSPLHF. CDR3 coding DNA: TGTGCCAGCAGCTTAGAGTCAGGGTTTTCACCCCTCCACTTT.

This chain links TRBV6-5 with TRBJ1-2, with D possibly being TRBD1 (5 bases). Germline V gene lookup returns CDR1 MNHEY and CDR2 SVGAGI. V was pared by 2 bases and J by 8 bases, with 9 bases between. This CDR3 contains 12 residues. The CDR3 DNA reads as TGTGCCAGCAGTTACCAGGGTAAAGGCTACACCTTC. Translated: CASSYQGKGYTF.

The V call is TRBV7-3, the J call TRBJ2-5; D is ambiguous. This CDR3 contains 17 residues. From germline, CDR1 is SGHTA and CDR2 FQGTGA. The V gene lost 1 base and the J gene lost 1 base, with 16 bases spanning the gap. The CDR3, as DNA: TGTGCCAGCAGCTTAATCGGTGAGCACCTACCCCAAGAGACCCAGTACTTC. Protein: CASSLIGEHLPQETQYF.

This clone came up a few times. The genes are TRBV6-5 and TRBJ1-5, with D unresolved. Per the germline V gene, CDR1 is MNHEY and CDR2 is SVGAGI. Between the trimmed V and J ends, which lost 6 bases and 3 bases, there was a span of 6 bases. CDR3 size: 12 residues. CDR3 loop: CASRRPNQPQHF. CDR3 DNA: TGTGCCAGCAGGAGGCCCAATCAGCCCCAGCATTTT.

The chain is built from TRBV7-2 and TRBJ2-2; unclear D gene. The CDR3 runs to 15 residues. From germline, CDR1 is SGHTA and CDR2 FQGNSA. Trimming removed 5 bases from V and 2 bases from J, with 12 bases in between. CDR3 protein: CASSPQTLNTGELFF. As DNA, the CDR3 is TGTGCCAGCAGCCCCCAGACCCTAAACACCGGGGAGCTGTTTTTT.

The V and J genes are TRBV5-1 and TRBJ2-1, with 9 bases fitting TRBD2. The V and J ends lost 0 bases and 2 bases, in that order; junction bases with no gene match: 0. Germline lookup yields CDR1 SGHRS and CDR2 YFSETQ. CDR3 length: 15 residues. CDR3 region: CASSLASGTYNEQFF. DNA of the CDR3: TGCGCCAGCAGCTTGGCTAGCGGGACCTACAATGAGCAGTTCTTC.

The chain couples TRBV7-9 to TRBJ1-2, with no clear D. The CDR3 has 11 amino acids. Germline values: CDR1 SEHNR, CDR2 FQNEAQ (reference sequence). V lost 4 bases to trimming and J lost 6 bases, with 6 bases between them. The CDR3 protein is CASSSRHGYTF. In nucleotides, the CDR3 is TGTGCCAGCAGCTCACGGCATGGCTACACCTTC.

The V and J genes are TRBV9 and TRBJ2-5; no clear D gene. Germline V gene data show CDR1 as SGDLS and CDR2 as YYNGEE. V was clipped by 1 base and J by 2 bases, with 9 bases between them. The CDR3 loop spans 14 amino acids. In nucleotides, the CDR3 is TGTGCCAGCAGCGTAAAACCCACACAAGAGACCCAGTACTTC. It encodes CASSVKPTQETQYF.

The rearrangement joins TRBV11-3 to TRBJ2-7; D is tentatively TRBD1 or TRBD2 (5 bases each). V was shortened by 5 bases and J by 4 bases, with 15 bases between the two germline ends. CDR3 length: 14 amino acids. CDR1 and CDR2 from the germline V gene are SGHNT and YENEEA. CDR3 region: CASSVGAGSYEQYF. For the CDR3, the DNA is TGTGCCAGCAGCGTCGGGGCAGGCAGTTACGAGCAGTACTTC.

With respect to this clone: Mismatch with germline at one junction end may stem from a read error. The chain is built from TRBV28 and TRBJ2-3, with 11 bases that match TRBD2. In germline, CDR1 is MDHEN, CDR2 SYDVKM. The CDR3 spans 11 residues. In DNA form, the CDR3 reads TGTGCCAGCAGTTCCCTAGCGGGGGGCGATTTT. The encoded protein is CASSSLAGGDF.

This sequence joins TRBV5-8 and TRBJ1-1; no definite D call. The CDR3 has 16 amino acids. The V end was cut by 0 bases, the J end by 3 bases, with 15 bases between. Germline CDR1 and CDR2: SGHTS and YDEGEE. The CDR3 here is CASSLGVVGSDTEAFF. CDR3 in DNA: TGTGCCAGCAGCTTGGGCGTCGTTGGCAGCGACACTGAAGCTTTCTTT.

This clone was counted a single time. The V gene is TRBV6-5, the J gene TRBJ1-4; D is unresolved. V gave up 4 bases and J gave up 1 base, with 13 bases separating them. Germline assignment: CDR1 MNHEY and CDR2 SVGAGI. The CDR3 runs 16 residues. DNA of the CDR3: TGTGCCAGCAGTTCCCCGTTGAGGGTAACTAATGAAAAACTGTTTTTT. This gives the protein CASSSPLRVTNEKLFF.

CDR3 sequence: CASRPLDNTEAFF. The CDR3 coding sequence is TGTGCCAGCAGACCCCTGGATAACACTGAAGCTTTCTTT. The gene calls are TRBV5-6 and TRBJ1-1; D is uncertain. The CDR3 extends over 13 amino acids. The ends were cut back, 5 bases at V and 2 bases at J, with 10 bases in the middle. Germline CDR1 SGHDT, CDR2 YYEEEE.

The J gene is TRBJ1-2, the V gene TRBV4-1, with D possibly matching TRBD1 (5 bases). The CDR3 has 18 amino acids. Germline CDR1 and CDR2: MGHRA and YSYEKL. Trimming removed 1 base from V and 6 bases from J, with 24 bases in between. DNA of the CDR3: TGCGCCAGCAGCCAAGGTGGGTCCAGCGGCAGGGACTTTAATGGCTACACCTTC. This gives the protein CASSQGGSSGRDFNGYTF.

The gene calls are TRBV6-5 and TRBJ2-7; TRBD2 is a possible D gene (5 bases). V was trimmed by 5 bases and J by 2 bases, leaving 13 bases between them. In germline, CDR1 is MNHEY, CDR2 SVGAGI. The length of the CDR3 is 14 residues. CDR3 sequence reads: CASSIPGLPYEQYF. CDR3 in DNA: TGTGCCAGCAGTATTCCTGGACTGCCCTACGAGCAGTACTTC.

This clone was counted between two and nine times. The chain has TRBV5-5 and TRBJ2-5; 9 bases fit TRBD2. There are 16 residues in the CDR3. Germline V gene sequence: CDR1 SGHKS, CDR2 YYEKEE (reference sequence). V shed 7 bases and J 4 bases; nucleotides not matched to a gene: 14. The CDR3 coding sequence is TGTGCCAGCTCCGGCCCCGTAGCGGGAGAGCGAGAGACCCAGTACTTC. Translation gives CASSGPVAGERETQYF.

This clone has a handful of counts. The chain has TRBV7-9 and TRBJ2-2, with D perhaps TRBD2 (6 bases). The germline V and J ends were trimmed by 6 bases and 7 bases, with 18 bases remaining between them. Germline-derived CDR1 and CDR2 are SEHNR and FQNEAQ (reference sequence). This CDR3 comprises 15 residues. The CDR3 spells CASSPKIRLGGELFF. The CDR3 coding sequence is TGTGCCAGCAGTCCAAAAATCCGACTAGGCGGGGAGCTGTTTTTT.

V usage is TRBV7-2 and J usage is TRBJ2-7; D assignment may be TRBD1 or TRBD2 (5 bases each). The CDR3 totals 13 residues. With 5 bases removed from V and 6 bases from J, the gap between germline ends came to 14 bases. Germline CDR1 is SGHTA and CDR2 is FQGNSA. In nucleotides, the CDR3 is TGTGCCAGCAGCCAGGGACGCCTCTCCGAGCAGTACTTC. This codes for CASSQGRLSEQYF.

This chain connects TRBV5-4 to TRBJ1-4, with D possibly being TRBD1 (6 bases). CDR3 size: 14 residues. V lost 3 bases, J lost 6 bases, and 12 bases lay in between. CDR1 is SGHNT and CDR2 is YYREEE in the germline V gene (reference sequence). The CDR3 coding sequence is TGTGCCAGCAGCTCCGGGACATCGGATGAAAAACTGTTTTTT. Translated: CASSSGTSDEKLFF.

This CDR3 reads CASSVGLAGANEQFF. As DNA, the CDR3 is TGTGCCAGCAGCGTAGGACTAGCGGGAGCCAATGAGCAGTTCTTC. The chain is built from TRBV9 and TRBJ2-1; 12 nucleotides agree with TRBD2. There are 15 residues in the CDR3. The trim removed 0 bases at V and 6 bases at J, leaving 1 base unmatched. Germline lookup yields CDR1 SGDLS and CDR2 YYNGEE.

Note on this clone: Additional DNA sequences in this sample encode the identical CDR3. This sequence joins TRBV11-3 and TRBJ1-1; D unclear. The CDR3 covers 15 residues. CDR1 and CDR2 (germline): SGHNT, YENEEA. The germline V and J ends were trimmed by 0 bases and 1 base, with 9 bases remaining between them. The CDR3 sequence: CASSLDGTANTEAFF. Written as DNA, the CDR3 is TGTGCCAGCAGCTTAGATGGCACGGCGAACACTGAAGCTTTCTTT. Full variable domain (remainder filled in from reference TRBV11-3 and TRBJ1-1): EAGVVQSPRYKIIEKKQPVAFWCNPISGHNTLYWYLQNLGQGPELLIRYENEEAVDDSQLPKDRFSAERLKGVDSTLKIQPAELGDSAVYLCASSLDGTANTEAFFGQGTRLTVV.

This chain joins TRBV9 and TRBJ2-2, with D uncertain. The germline V gene encodes CDR1 SGDLS and CDR2 YYNGEE. V was cut by 0 bases and J by 1 base, with 4 bases left in between. This CDR3 has 14 amino acids. The CDR3 DNA reads as TGTGCCAGCAGCGTAGCTGAGAACACCGGGGAGCTGTTTTTT. Translated: CASSVAENTGELFF.

The chain is built from TRBV4-1 and TRBJ2-7; a weak D match, TRBD2 (6 bases). Germline CDR1 is MGHRA and CDR2 is YSYEKL. V lost 0 bases to trimming and J lost 0 bases, with 12 bases between them. The CDR3 is 16 amino acids. CDR3 sequence reads: CASSQDQADYSYEQYF. The CDR3 nucleotides are TGCGCCAGCAGCCAAGATCAAGCGGACTACTCCTACGAGCAGTACTTC.